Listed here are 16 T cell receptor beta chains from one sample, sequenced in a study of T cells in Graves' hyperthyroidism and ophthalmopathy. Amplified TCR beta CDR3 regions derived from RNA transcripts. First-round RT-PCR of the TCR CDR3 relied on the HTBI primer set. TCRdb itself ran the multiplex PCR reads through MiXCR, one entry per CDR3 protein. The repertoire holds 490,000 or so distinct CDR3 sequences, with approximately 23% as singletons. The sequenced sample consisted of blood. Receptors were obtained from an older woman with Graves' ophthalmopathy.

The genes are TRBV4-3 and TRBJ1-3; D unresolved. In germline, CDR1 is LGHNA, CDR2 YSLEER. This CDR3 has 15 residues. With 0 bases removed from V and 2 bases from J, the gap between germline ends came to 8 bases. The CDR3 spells CASSQDMVAGNTIYF. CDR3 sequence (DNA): TGCGCCAGCAGCCAAGACATGGTTGCTGGAAACACCATATATTTT.

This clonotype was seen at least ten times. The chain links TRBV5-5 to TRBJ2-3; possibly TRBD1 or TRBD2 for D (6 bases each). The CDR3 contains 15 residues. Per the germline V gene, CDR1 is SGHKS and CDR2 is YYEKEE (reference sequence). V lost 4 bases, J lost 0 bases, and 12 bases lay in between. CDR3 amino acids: CASSASGASTDTQYF. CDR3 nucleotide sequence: TGTGCCAGCAGCGCCTCGGGGGCAAGCACAGATACGCAGTATTTT.

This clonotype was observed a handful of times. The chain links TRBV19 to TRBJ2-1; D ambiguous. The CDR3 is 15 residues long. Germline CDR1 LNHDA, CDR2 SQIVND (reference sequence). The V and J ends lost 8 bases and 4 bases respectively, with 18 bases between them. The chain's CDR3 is CASAPTKLSYNEQFF. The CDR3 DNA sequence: TGTGCCAGTGCCCCTACCAAGCTATCATACAATGAGCAGTTCTTC.

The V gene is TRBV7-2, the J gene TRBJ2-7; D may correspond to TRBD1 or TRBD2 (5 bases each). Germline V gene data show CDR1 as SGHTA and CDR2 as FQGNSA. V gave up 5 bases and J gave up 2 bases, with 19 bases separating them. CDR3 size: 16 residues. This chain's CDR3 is CASSPVGARGAYEQYF. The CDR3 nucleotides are TGTGCCAGCAGCCCAGTCGGGGCTAGGGGTGCCTACGAGCAGTACTTC.

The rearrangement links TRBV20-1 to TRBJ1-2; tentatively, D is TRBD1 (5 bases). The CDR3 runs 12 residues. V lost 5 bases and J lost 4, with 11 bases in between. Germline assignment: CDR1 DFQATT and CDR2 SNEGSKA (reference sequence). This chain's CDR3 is CSAPTGVYGYTF. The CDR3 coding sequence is TGCAGTGCTCCCACAGGAGTCTATGGCTACACCTTC.

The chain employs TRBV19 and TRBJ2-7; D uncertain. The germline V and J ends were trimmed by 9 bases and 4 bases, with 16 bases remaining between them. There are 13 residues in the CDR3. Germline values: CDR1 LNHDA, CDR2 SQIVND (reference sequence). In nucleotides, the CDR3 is TGTGCCAGGAAAGTCCACTATCCTTACGAGCAGTACTTC. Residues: CARKVHYPYEQYF.

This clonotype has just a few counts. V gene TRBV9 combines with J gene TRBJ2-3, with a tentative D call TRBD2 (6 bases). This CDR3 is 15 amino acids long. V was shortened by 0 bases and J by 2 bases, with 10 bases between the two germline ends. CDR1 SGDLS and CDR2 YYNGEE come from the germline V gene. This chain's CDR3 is CASSVGVAATDTQYF. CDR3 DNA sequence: TGTGCCAGCAGCGTAGGGGTAGCGGCCACAGATACGCAGTATTTT.

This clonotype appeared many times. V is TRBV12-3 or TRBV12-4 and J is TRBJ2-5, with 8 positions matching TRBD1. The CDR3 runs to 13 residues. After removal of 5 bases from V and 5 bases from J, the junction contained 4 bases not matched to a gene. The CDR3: CASSAGGWETQYF. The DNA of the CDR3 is TGTGCCAGCAGTGCAGGGGGCTGGGAGACCCAGTACTTC.

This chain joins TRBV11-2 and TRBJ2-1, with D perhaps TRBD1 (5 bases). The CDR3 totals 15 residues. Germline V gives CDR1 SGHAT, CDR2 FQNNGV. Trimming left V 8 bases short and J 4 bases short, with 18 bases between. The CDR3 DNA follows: TGTGCCAGCGGTCGAGCCAGGGCTCCTTACAATGAGCAGTTCTTC. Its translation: CASGRARAPYNEQFF.

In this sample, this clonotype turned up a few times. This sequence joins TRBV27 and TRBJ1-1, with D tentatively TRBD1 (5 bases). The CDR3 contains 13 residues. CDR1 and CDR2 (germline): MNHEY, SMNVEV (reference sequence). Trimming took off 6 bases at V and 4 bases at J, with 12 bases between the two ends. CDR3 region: CASRSWGGTEAFF. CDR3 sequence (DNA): TGTGCCAGCAGAAGTTGGGGGGGCACTGAAGCTTTCTTT.

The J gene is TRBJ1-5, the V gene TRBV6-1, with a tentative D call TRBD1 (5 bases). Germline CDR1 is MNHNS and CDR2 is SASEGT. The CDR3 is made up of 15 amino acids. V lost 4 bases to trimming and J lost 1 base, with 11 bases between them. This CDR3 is CASSAGTVSNQPQHF. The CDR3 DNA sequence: TGTGCCAGCAGTGCCGGGACGGTAAGCAATCAGCCCCAGCATTTT.

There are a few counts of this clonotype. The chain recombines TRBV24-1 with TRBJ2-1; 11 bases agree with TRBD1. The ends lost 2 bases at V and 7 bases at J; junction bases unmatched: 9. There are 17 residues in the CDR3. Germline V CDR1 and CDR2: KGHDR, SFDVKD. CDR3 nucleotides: TGTGCCACCAGTGATTCACCTGGACAGGGGGCATGGAATGAGCAGTTCTTC. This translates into CATSDSPGQGAWNEQFF.

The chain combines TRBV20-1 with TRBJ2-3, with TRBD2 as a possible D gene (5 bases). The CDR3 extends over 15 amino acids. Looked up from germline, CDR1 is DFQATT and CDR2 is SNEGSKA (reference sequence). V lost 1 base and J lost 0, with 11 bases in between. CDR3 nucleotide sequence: TGCAGTGCTAGAGCAGGAGGTCTTAGCACAGATACGCAGTATTTT. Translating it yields CSARAGGLSTDTQYF.

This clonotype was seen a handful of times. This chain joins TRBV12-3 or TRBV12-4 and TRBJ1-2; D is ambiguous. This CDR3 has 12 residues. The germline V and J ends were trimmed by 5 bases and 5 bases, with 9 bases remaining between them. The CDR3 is CASSETVYGYTF. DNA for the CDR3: TGTGCCAGCAGTGAGACCGTATATGGCTACACCTTC.

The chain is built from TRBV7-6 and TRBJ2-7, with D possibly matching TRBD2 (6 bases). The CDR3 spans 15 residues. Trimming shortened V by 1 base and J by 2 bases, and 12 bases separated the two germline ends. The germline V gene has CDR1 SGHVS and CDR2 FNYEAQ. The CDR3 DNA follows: TGTGCCAGCAGCTTAGGGGCGGGATTAACCTACGAGCAGTACTTC. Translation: CASSLGAGLTYEQYF.

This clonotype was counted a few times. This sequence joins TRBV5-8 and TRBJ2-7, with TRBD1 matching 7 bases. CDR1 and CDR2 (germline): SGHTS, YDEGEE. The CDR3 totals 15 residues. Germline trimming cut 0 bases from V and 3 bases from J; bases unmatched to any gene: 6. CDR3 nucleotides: TGTGCCAGCAGCTTGGCCGGGGACAGTCTCTACGAGCAGTACTTC. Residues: CASSLAGDSLYEQYF. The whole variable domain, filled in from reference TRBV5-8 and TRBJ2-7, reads EAGVTQSPTHLIKTRGQQATLRCSPISGHTSVYWYQQALGLGLQFLLWYDEGEERNRGNFPPRFSGRQFPNYSSELNVNALELEDSALYLCASSLAGDSLYEQYFGPGTRLTVT.